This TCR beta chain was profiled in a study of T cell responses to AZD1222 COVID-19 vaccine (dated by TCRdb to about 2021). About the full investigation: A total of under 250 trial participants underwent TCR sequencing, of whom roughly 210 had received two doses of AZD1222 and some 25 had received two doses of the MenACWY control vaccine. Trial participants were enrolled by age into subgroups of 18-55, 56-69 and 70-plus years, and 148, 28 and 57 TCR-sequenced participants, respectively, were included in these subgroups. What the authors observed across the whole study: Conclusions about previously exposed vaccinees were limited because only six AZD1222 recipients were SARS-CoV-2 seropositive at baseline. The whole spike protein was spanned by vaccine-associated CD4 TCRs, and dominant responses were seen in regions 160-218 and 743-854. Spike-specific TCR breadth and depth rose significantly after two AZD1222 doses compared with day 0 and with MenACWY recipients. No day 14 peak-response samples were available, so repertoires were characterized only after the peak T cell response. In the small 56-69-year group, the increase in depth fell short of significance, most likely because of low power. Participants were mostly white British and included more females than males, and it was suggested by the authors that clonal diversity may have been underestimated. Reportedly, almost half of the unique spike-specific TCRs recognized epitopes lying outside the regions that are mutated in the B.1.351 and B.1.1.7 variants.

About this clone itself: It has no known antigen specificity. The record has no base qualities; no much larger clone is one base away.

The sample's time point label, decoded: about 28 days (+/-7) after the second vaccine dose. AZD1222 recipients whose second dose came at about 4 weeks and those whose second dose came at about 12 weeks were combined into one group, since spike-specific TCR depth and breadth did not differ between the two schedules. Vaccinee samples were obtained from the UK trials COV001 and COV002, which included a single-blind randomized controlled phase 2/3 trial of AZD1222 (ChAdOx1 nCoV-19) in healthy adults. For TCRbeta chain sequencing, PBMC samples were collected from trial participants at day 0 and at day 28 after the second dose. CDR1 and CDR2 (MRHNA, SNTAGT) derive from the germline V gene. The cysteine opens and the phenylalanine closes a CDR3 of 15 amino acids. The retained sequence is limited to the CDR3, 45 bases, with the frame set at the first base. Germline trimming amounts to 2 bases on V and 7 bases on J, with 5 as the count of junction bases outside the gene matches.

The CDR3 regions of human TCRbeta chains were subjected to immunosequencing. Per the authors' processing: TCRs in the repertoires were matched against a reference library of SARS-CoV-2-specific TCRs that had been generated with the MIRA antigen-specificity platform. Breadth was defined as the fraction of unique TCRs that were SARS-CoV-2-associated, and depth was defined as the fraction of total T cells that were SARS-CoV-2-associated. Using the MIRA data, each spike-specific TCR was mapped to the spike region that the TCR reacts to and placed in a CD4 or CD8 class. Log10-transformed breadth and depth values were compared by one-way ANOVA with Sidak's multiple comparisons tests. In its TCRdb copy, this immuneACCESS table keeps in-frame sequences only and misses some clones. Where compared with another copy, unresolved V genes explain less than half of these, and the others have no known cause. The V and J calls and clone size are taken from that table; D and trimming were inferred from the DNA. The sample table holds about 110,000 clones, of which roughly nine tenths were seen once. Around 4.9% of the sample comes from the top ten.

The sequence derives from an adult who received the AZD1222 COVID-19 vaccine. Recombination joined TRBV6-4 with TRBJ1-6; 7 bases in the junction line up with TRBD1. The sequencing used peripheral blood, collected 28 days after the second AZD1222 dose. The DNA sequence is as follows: TGTGCCAGCAGTGACCGACAGGGTGGGAATTCACCCCTCCACTTT. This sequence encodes CASSDRQGGNSPLHF.